Each of the 27 T cell receptor beta chains below was sequenced from the same sample in a study of blood T cell repertoires in COVID-19. Only in-frame clones appear in the TCRdb table, and some are missing; sequencing was by immunoSEQ multiplex PCR. The profile shows 300,000 to 400,000 clones, 80% to 90% of them singletons. Sequenced: PBMCs or T cells enriched from blood (not recorded which). Receptors originate from a man under 40 who had recovered from COVID-19.

CDR3 sequence (DNA): TGTGCCACCAGTGACCTATTTGACAGGGGGCTTTTTGAAGCTTTCTTT. It translates to CATSDLFDRGLFEAFF. The chain combines TRBV24-1 with TRBJ1-1; 10 nucleotides match TRBD1. The CDR3 runs 16 residues. V was pared by 4 bases and J by 7 bases, with 11 bases of the junction left unmatched. Germline CDR1 reads KGHDR; CDR2 reads SFDVKD.

V usage is TRBV28 and J usage is TRBJ2-7, with TRBD2 as a possible D gene (6 bases). CDR1 is MDHEN, CDR2 SYDVKM, per germline. The CDR3 covers 15 residues. The V and J ends lost 6 bases and 2 bases respectively, with 17 bases between them. This CDR3 reads CASREGPGGAYEQYF. The CDR3 coding sequence is TGTGCCAGCAGGGAGGGACCAGGCGGGGCCTACGAGCAGTACTTC.

V usage is TRBV7-2 and J usage is TRBJ2-7; D perhaps matches TRBD2 (5 bases). The germline V and J ends were trimmed by 6 bases and 0 bases, with 27 bases remaining between them. This CDR3 has 19 residues. Per the germline V gene, CDR1 is SGHTA and CDR2 is FQGNSA. Here the CDR3 reads CASSLRYGRSPGNSYEQYF. CDR3 DNA sequence: TGTGCCAGCAGTCTTAGATATGGGAGATCCCCTGGTAACTCCTACGAGCAGTACTTC.

This chain uses TRBV27 with TRBJ2-1; possible D gene TRBD2, 5 bases. The CDR3 totals 12 residues. In germline, CDR1 is MNHEY, CDR2 SMNVEV (reference sequence). With 5 bases removed from V and 8 bases from J, the gap between germline ends came to 10 bases. CDR3 nucleotide sequence: TGTGCCAGCAGTACTAGATCGGATGAGCAGTTCTTC. Its translation is CASSTRSDEQFF.

The chain joins TRBV5-6 to TRBJ1-5; D is undetermined. Germline CDR1 SGHDT, CDR2 YYEEEE. This CDR3 has 14 amino acids. V dropped 3 bases and J dropped 5 bases, with 12 bases sitting between them. The chain's CDR3 is CASSSGSIDQPQHF. In DNA, the CDR3 is TGTGCCAGCAGCTCGGGGAGCATCGATCAGCCCCAGCATTTT.

The V gene is TRBV4-2, the J gene TRBJ2-2; TRBD2 matches at 9 bases. Unmatched junction bases numbered 11, after V lost 0 bases and J lost 3 bases. This CDR3 has 19 amino acids. Germline loops: CDR1 LGHNA, CDR2 YNFKEQ. The CDR3 loop is CASSQERGTAGGHTGELFF. DNA of the CDR3: TGTGCCAGCAGCCAAGAGAGGGGTACAGCGGGGGGACACACCGGGGAGCTGTTTTTT.

This sequence joins TRBV28 and TRBJ1-5; D unresolved. V was cut by 5 bases and J by 4 bases, with 6 bases left in between. Germline loops: CDR1 MDHEN, CDR2 SYDVKM. CDR3 length: 12 amino acids. The DNA of the CDR3 is TGTGCCAGCAGTCGCAGGAATCAGCCCCAGCATTTT. It is translated as CASSRRNQPQHF.

The V gene is TRBV6-5, the J gene TRBJ2-7; maybe TRBD1 (6 bases). V lost 5 bases and J lost 2, with 13 bases in between. The CDR3 has 14 residues. In germline, CDR1 is MNHEY, CDR2 SVGAGI. Written as DNA, the CDR3 is TGTGCCAGCAGTACCCGACAGGCGACCTACGAGCAGTACTTC. This codes for CASSTRQATYEQYF.

This clone turned up a few times. The chain has TRBV2 and TRBJ1-5; 9 nucleotides agree with TRBD1. Trimming cost V 1 base and J 6 bases; bases outside gene matches: 1. Germline V gene data show CDR1 as SNHLY and CDR2 as FYNNEI. The CDR3 is made up of 14 amino acids. This CDR3 reads CASSEVTGGQPQHF. In nucleotides, the CDR3 is TGTGCCAGCAGTGAAGTGACAGGGGGTCAGCCCCAGCATTTT.

The genes are TRBV5-1 and TRBJ2-7, with D perhaps matching TRBD1 (5 bases). This CDR3 is 14 amino acids long. V lost 4 bases to trimming and J lost 7 bases, with 18 bases between them. CDR1 and CDR2 (germline): SGHRS, YFSETQ. The CDR3 is CASSPDTASGEQYF. The CDR3 bases are TGCGCCAGCAGCCCGGACACGGCGTCTGGGGAGCAGTACTTC. Based on the CDR3 plus reference TRBV5-1 and TRBJ2-7, the full variable domain is KAGVTQTPRYLIKTRGQQVTLSCSPISGHRSVSWYQQTPGQGLQFLFEYFSETQRNKGNFPGRFSGRQFSNSRSEMNVSTLELGDSALYLCASSPDTASGEQYFGPGTRLTVT.

This clone showed up just once. Other DNA sequences in the sample encode the same CDR3. The rearrangement uses TRBV7-9 and TRBJ2-5; 8 bases are shared with TRBD1. With 1 base clipped from V and 5 bases from J, the junction kept 0 bases outside the gene matches. Germline lookup yields CDR1 SEHNR and CDR2 FQNEAQ (reference sequence). CDR3 length equals 13 residues. In DNA form, the CDR3 reads TGTGCCAGCAGCTTAGGGACAGGGGAGACCCAGTACTTC. It encodes CASSLGTGETQYF.

The chain employs TRBV2 and TRBJ2-3, with a tentative D call TRBD1 (7 bases). The V gene lost 5 bases and the J gene lost 3 bases, with 12 bases spanning the gap. Per germline, CDR1 SNHLY and CDR2 FYNNEI. CDR3 length equals 14 residues. The CDR3 DNA reads TGTGCCAGCAGTTCGACAGGGAGGACAGATACGCAGTATTTT. It specifies CASSSTGRTDTQYF.

V and J are TRBV11-2 and TRBJ1-1, with TRBD1 identical over 7 bases. Germline assignment: CDR1 SGHAT and CDR2 FQNNGV. V lost 0 bases to trimming and J lost 8 bases; unmatched junction nucleotides: 6. This CDR3 is 14 amino acids long. CDR3 coding DNA: TGTGCCAGCAGCTTAGAGGACAGGCTGCAAGAAGCTTTCTTT. Its translation is CASSLEDRLQEAFF.

With regard to this clone: An end of the junction does not agree with germline; a read error may underlie this. The V and J genes are TRBV5-1 and TRBJ1-2, with unresolved D. The CDR3 has 15 residues. Germline assignment: CDR1 SGHRS and CDR2 YFSETQ. The CDR3 nucleotides are TGCGCCAGCGGCTTTACAGACGGCCCTAACTATGGCTACACCTTC. Its protein is CASGFTDGPNYGYTF. The full variable domain, with the rest looked up from reference TRBV5-1 and TRBJ1-2, is KAGVTQTPRYLIKTRGQQVTLSCSPISGHRSVSWYQQTPGQGLQFLFEYFSETQRNKGNFPGRFSGRQFSNSRSEMNVSTLELGDSALYLCASGFTDGPNYGYTFGSGTRLTVV.

This clone was detected a few times. The chain links TRBV19 to TRBJ2-7, with D perhaps matching TRBD1 (6 bases). The CDR3 sequence is 15 residues long. Germline CDR1 LNHDA, CDR2 SQIVND (reference sequence). V was pared by 3 bases and J by 7 bases, with 19 bases between. The CDR3 DNA sequence: TGTGCCAGTAGTATGGGCCCAACAGGGTTCGAGGAGCAGTACTTC. Its translation: CASSMGPTGFEEQYF.

The chain joins TRBV9 to TRBJ2-2, with unresolved D. This CDR3 is built from 14 residues. V was shortened by 0 bases and J by 3 bases, with 6 bases between the two germline ends. Germline assignment: CDR1 SGDLS and CDR2 YYNGEE. CDR3 sequence: CASSVGPDTGELFF. As DNA, the CDR3 is TGTGCCAGCAGCGTAGGGCCTGACACCGGGGAGCTGTTTTTT.

For the CDR3, the DNA is TGTGCCACCAGCAGGGTTGGGGGGGTTAGCGAGCAGTACTTC. Its protein product is CATSRVGGVSEQYF. The chain couples TRBV15 to TRBJ2-7; 7 bases match TRBD2. CDR3 length: 14 residues. Losses at the gene ends were 3 bases for V and 6 bases for J; bases not matched to a gene: 8. CDR1 is LNHNV, CDR2 YYDKDF, per germline (reference sequence).

The chain employs TRBV14 and TRBJ2-4; 7 bases match TRBD1. CDR1 and CDR2 (germline): SGHDN, FVKESK. The CDR3 loop spans 16 amino acids. The V and J ends lost 4 bases and 1 base, in that order; junction bases with no gene match: 7. The CDR3 loop is CASSPWDSRAKNIQYF. The CDR3 DNA reads TGTGCCAGCAGCCCCTGGGACAGCCGCGCCAAAAACATTCAGTACTTC.

The V gene is TRBV2, the J gene TRBJ2-7; 7 nucleotides line up with TRBD1. The germline CDR1 and CDR2 sequences are SNHLY and FYNNEI. With V trimmed by 2 bases and J by 3 bases, 4 bases remained unmatched. This CDR3 comprises 14 residues. CDR3 bases: TGTGCCAGCAGTGAAAGGGGACAGAGCTACGAGCAGTACTTC. This sequence encodes CASSERGQSYEQYF.

The rearrangement uses TRBV28 and TRBJ2-7, with TRBD1 identical over 7 bases. Germline V gives CDR1 MDHEN, CDR2 SYDVKM. The CDR3 has 15 amino acids. J gave up 0 bases and V 4 bases, and 6 bases lay outside the gene matches. This CDR3 reads CASSSQGVSSYEQYF. The CDR3 nucleotides are TGTGCCAGCAGTTCTCAGGGGGTGAGCTCCTACGAGCAGTACTTC.

The chain carries TRBV15 and TRBJ1-5; perhaps TRBD1 as D (6 bases). The ends were cut back, 1 base at V and 0 bases at J, with 13 bases in the middle. Germline V gene sequence: CDR1 LNHNV, CDR2 YYDKDF (reference sequence). The CDR3 has 17 residues. The CDR3 DNA follows: TGTGCCACCAGCAGAGGGAGGGGGGGAAATAGCAATCAGCCCCAGCATTTT. It codes for CATSRGRGGNSNQPQHF.

The J gene is TRBJ1-5, the V gene TRBV19; D not resolved. The CDR3 contains 14 residues. Looked up from germline, CDR1 is LNHDA and CDR2 is SQIVND (reference sequence). V lost 1 base to trimming and J lost 3 bases, with 7 bases between them. CDR3 DNA sequence: TGTGCCAGTAGTATAGTATACACCAATCAGCCCCAGCATTTT. Encoded protein: CASSIVYTNQPQHF.

This chain joins TRBV27 and TRBJ1-6, with TRBD1 matching 9 bases. The CDR3 totals 14 residues. With 5 bases clipped from V and 10 bases from J, the junction kept 6 bases outside the gene matches. Germline values: CDR1 MNHEY, CDR2 SMNVEV (reference sequence). CDR3 coding DNA: TGTGCCAGCAGTCCGGGGACAGGGTACTCACCCCTCCACTTT. Residues: CASSPGTGYSPLHF.

This chain connects TRBV27 to TRBJ2-5, with a possible D match to TRBD1 (6 bases). This CDR3 region has 18 residues. Germline V gene data show CDR1 as MNHEY and CDR2 as SMNVEV (reference sequence). Trimming removed 6 bases from V and 5 bases from J, with 28 bases in between. The CDR3 is CASSPPVPLGTLRETQYF. In DNA form, the CDR3 reads TGTGCCAGCAGCCCGCCTGTTCCTCTCGGGACACTTAGGGAGACCCAGTACTTC.

This chain links TRBV6-5 with TRBJ2-7, with D possibly matching TRBD2 (5 bases). Trimming removed 6 bases at V and 7 bases at J, with 22 bases between. There are 15 residues in the CDR3. CDR1 MNHEY and CDR2 SVGAGI come from the germline V gene. The CDR3 is CASRSWWSERDEQYF. The CDR3 coding sequence is TGTGCCAGCAGGAGTTGGTGGAGCGAGAGGGATGAGCAGTACTTC.

V is TRBV27 and J is TRBJ2-2; TRBD2 matches at 9 bases. Losses at the gene ends were 4 bases for V and 5 bases for J; bases not matched to a gene: 8. CDR1 is MNHEY and CDR2 is SMNVEV in the germline V gene (reference sequence). The CDR3 runs 16 residues. The DNA of the CDR3 is TGTGCCAGCAGTTATTCTAGCGGGGAGGCGACCGGGGAGCTGTTTTTT. This translates into CASSYSSGEATGELFF.

The chain is built from TRBV5-1 and TRBJ1-1, with a weak D call TRBD1 (6 bases). Trimming removed 4 bases from V and 4 bases from J, with 11 bases in between. Germline V gene lookup returns CDR1 SGHRS and CDR2 YFSETQ. This CDR3 is built from 13 residues. For the CDR3, the DNA is TGCGCCAGCAGCCTGGGGGGCGTCACTGAAGCTTTCTTT. Translated: CASSLGGVTEAFF.